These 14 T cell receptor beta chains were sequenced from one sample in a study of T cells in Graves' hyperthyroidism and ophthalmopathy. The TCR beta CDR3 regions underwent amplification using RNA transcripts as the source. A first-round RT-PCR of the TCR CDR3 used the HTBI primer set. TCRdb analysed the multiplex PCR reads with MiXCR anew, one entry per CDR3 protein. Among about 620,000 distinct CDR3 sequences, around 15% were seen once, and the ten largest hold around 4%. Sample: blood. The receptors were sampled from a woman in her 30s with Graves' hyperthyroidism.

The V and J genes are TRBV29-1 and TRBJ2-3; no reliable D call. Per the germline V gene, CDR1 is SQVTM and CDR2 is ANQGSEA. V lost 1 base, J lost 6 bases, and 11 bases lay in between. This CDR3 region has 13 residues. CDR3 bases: TGCAGCGTTGAAGCATACGCTCGGGATACGCAGTATTTT. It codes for CSVEAYARDTQYF.

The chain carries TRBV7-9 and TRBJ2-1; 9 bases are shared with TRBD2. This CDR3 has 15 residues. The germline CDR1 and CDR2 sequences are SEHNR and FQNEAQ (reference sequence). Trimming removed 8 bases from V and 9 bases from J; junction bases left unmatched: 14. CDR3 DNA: TGTGCCAGCCCACCGCAGGCGGGAGGGAACGTTGAGCAGTTCTTC. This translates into CASPPQAGGNVEQFF.

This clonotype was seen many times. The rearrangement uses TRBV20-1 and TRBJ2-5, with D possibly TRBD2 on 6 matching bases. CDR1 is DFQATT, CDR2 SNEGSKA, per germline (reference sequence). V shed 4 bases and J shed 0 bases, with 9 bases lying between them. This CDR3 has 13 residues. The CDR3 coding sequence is TGCAGTGCTATCCGGGACTACCAAGAGACCCAGTACTTC. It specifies CSAIRDYQETQYF.

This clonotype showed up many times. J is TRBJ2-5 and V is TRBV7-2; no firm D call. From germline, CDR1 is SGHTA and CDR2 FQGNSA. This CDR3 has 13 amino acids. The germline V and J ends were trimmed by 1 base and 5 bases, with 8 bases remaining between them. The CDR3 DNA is TGTGCCAGCAGCTTAGTGACGGTGGAGACCCAGTACTTC. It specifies CASSLVTVETQYF.

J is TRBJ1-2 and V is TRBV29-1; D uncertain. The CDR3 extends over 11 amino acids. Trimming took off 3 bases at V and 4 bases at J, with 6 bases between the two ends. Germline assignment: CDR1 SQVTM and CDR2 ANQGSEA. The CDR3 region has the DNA TGCAGCGTTGAGAACAGCTATGGCTACACCTTC. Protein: CSVENSYGYTF.

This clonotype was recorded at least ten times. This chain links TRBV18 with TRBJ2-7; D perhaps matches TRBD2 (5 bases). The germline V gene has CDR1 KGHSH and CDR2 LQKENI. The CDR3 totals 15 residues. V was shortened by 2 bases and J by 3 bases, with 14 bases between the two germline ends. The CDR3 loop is CASSPRGQSLYEQYF. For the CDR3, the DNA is TGTGCCAGCTCACCAAGAGGGCAGAGCCTCTACGAGCAGTACTTC.

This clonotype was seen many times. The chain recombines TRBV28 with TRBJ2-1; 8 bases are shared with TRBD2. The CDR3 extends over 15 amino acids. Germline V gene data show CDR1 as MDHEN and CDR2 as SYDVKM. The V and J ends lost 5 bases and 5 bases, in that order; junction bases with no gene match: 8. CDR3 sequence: CASSPTWREDNEQFF. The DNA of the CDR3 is TGTGCCAGCAGTCCCACATGGCGGGAGGACAATGAGCAGTTCTTC.

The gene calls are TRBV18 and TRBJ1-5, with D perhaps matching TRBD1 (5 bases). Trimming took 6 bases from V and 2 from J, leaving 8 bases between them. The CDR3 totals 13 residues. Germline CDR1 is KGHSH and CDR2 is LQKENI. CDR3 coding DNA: TGTGCCAGCTCTACGGGGCGCAATCAGCCCCAGCATTTT. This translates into CASSTGRNQPQHF.

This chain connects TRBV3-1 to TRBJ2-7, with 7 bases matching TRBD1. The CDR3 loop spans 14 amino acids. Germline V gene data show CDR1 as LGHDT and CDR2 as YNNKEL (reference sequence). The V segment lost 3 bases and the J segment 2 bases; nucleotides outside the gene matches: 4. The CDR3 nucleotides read TGTGCCAGCAGCCATCATGACAGGGCCTACGAGCAGTACTTC. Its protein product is CASSHHDRAYEQYF.

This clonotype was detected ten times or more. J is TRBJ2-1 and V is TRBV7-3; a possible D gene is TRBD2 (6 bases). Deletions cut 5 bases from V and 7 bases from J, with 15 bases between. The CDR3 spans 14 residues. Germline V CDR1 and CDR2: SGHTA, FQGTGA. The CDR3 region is CASSPSGGLNEQFF. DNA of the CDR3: TGTGCCAGCAGCCCCAGCGGAGGACTAAATGAGCAGTTCTTC.

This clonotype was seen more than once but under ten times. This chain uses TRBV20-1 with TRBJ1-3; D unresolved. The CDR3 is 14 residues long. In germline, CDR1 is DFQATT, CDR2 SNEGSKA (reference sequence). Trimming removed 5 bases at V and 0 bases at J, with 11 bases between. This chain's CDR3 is CSALSPISGNTIYF. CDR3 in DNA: TGCAGTGCTCTTTCTCCGATCTCTGGAAACACCATATATTTT.

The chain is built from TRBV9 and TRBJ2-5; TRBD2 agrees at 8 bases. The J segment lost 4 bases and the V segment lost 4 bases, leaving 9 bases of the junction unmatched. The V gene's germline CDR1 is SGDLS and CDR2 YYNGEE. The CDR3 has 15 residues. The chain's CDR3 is CASSPRTGTRETQYF. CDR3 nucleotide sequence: TGTGCCAGCAGCCCCCGGACCGGGACTAGAGAGACCCAGTACTTC.

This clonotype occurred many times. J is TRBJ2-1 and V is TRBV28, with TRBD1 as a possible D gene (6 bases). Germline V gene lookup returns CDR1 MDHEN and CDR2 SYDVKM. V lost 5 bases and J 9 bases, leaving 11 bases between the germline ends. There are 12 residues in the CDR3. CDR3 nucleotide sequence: TGTGCCAGCAGTCCACAGGGTATTGAGCAGTTCTTC. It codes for CASSPQGIEQFF.

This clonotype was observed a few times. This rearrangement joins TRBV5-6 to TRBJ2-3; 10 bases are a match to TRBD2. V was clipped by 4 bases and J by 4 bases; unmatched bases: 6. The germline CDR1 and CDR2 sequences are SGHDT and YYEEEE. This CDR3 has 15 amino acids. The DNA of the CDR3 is TGTGCCAGCAGCCGGAGCGGGAGGGCCTCAGATACGCAGTATTTT. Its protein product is CASSRSGRASDTQYF. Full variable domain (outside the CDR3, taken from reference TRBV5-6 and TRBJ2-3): DAGVTQSPTHLIKTRGQQVTLRCSPKSGHDTVSWYQQALGQGPQFIFQYYEEEERQRGNFPDRFSGHQFPNYSSELNVNALLLGDSALYLCASSRSGRASDTQYFGPGTRLTVL.